This passage covers 30 T cell receptor beta chains from one sample sequenced in a study of T-cell reconstitution after alpha-beta-depleted transplantation in children. Library preparation (for TCRbeta) was performed with unique molecular identifiers. TCRdb passed the PCR reads through MiXCR, listing each CDR3 protein once. The table lists roughly 400,000 distinct CDR3 sequences, 20% of them singletons. Source: PBMCs from the stem cell graft donor, taken from the stem cell graft. The source is a human donor who donated a stem cell graft to a child with acute myeloid leukemia.

The chain recombines TRBV12-3 or TRBV12-4 with TRBJ2-7, with 7 bases matching TRBD1. Trimming at V came to 4 bases and at J to 4 bases, leaving 4 bases not matched to a gene. The CDR3 loop spans 13 amino acids. CDR3 region: CASSSDRIYEQYF. CDR3 coding DNA: TGTGCCAGCAGTTCGGACAGGATATACGAGCAGTACTTC.

The sample holds a few counts of this clonotype. The chain links TRBV2 to TRBJ2-5; 7 bases map to TRBD1. Germline loops: CDR1 SNHLY, CDR2 FYNNEI. V lost 6 bases and J lost 1; bases outside the gene matches: 8. The CDR3 runs to 15 residues. CDR3 DNA: TGTGCCAGCAGATCAGGGGGAAAAGTCCAAGAGACCCAGTACTTC. Protein sequence: CASRSGGKVQETQYF.

The chain employs TRBV5-1 and TRBJ1-2, with 7 bases lining up with TRBD1. J gave up 4 bases and V 4 bases, and 16 bases lay outside the gene matches. Looked up from germline, CDR1 is SGHRS and CDR2 is YFSETQ. This CDR3 is 17 amino acids long. This CDR3 reads CASSQTLGTVSGYGYTF. The DNA for the CDR3 is TGCGCCAGCAGCCAGACGCTAGGGACAGTTTCCGGCTATGGCTACACCTTC.

The J gene is TRBJ1-4, the V gene TRBV5-5, with D possibly TRBD1 on 6 matching bases. CDR3 length: 15 residues. Germline V gene data show CDR1 as SGHKS and CDR2 as YYEKEE (reference sequence). V lost 0 bases and J 6 bases, leaving 12 bases between the germline ends. CDR3 DNA: TGTGCCAGCAGCTTGGAACGGGACACCCATGAAAAACTGTTTTTT. Protein: CASSLERDTHEKLFF.

The chain uses TRBV2 and TRBJ1-2; D not resolved. The CDR3 extends over 14 amino acids. Germline CDR1 and CDR2: SNHLY and FYNNEI. V dropped 3 bases and J dropped 4 bases, with 12 bases sitting between them. Written as DNA, the CDR3 is TGTGCCAGCAGTGAGGCCCGCAGCGCCTATGGCTACACCTTC. Protein product: CASSEARSAYGYTF.

The rearrangement uses TRBV29-1 and TRBJ2-7; 9 bases match TRBD1. The CDR3 consists of 14 residues. V lost 4 bases and J lost 0; bases outside the gene matches: 4. Per the germline V gene, CDR1 is SQVTM and CDR2 is ANQGSEA. The CDR3: CSVGGQGNSYEQYF. CDR3 nucleotides: TGCAGCGTTGGGGGACAGGGCAACTCCTACGAGCAGTACTTC.

This clonotype came up many times. The gene calls are TRBV10-3 and TRBJ2-2; D remains ambiguous. CDR1 is ENHRY and CDR2 is SYGVKD in the germline V gene. This CDR3 has 12 amino acids. V lost 6 bases and J lost 0, with 2 bases in between. The DNA for the CDR3 is TGTGCCATCAGGACGAACACCGGGGAGCTGTTTTTT. This translates into CAIRTNTGELFF.

This clonotype showed up many times. The chain couples TRBV12-3 or TRBV12-4 to TRBJ2-7; possible D gene TRBD2, 6 bases. V gave up 1 base and J gave up 7 bases, with 11 bases separating them. This CDR3 is built from 13 residues. The CDR3 bases are TGTGCCAGCAGTTTAGGGGGAGGCACGGAGCAGTACTTC. It codes for CASSLGGGTEQYF.

The sample holds one count of this clonotype. The chain uses TRBV2 and TRBJ2-1, with a weak D call TRBD1 (5 bases). Germline values: CDR1 SNHLY, CDR2 FYNNEI. Trimming shortened V by 6 bases and J by 5 bases, and 14 bases separated the two germline ends. There are 14 residues in the CDR3. The CDR3 coding sequence is TGTGCCAGCAGACGTGGGGCGGCCAACAATGAGCAGTTCTTC. Translation gives CASRRGAANNEQFF.

This clonotype was counted many times. This chain uses TRBV12-3 or TRBV12-4 with TRBJ2-1; TRBD1 matches 8 bases. After removal of 6 bases from V and 10 bases from J, the junction contained 2 bases not matched to a gene. This CDR3 spans 11 amino acids. The CDR3 DNA reads as TGTGCCAGCAGGAGGACAGGGGAGCAGTTCTTC. Translating gives CASRRTGEQFF.

This rearrangement joins TRBV29-1 to TRBJ2-1, with TRBD2 matching over 8 bases. Unmatched junction bases numbered 14, after V lost 5 bases and J lost 8 bases. In germline, CDR1 is SQVTM, CDR2 ANQGSEA. This CDR3 region has 15 residues. In DNA, the CDR3 is TGCAGCGTTCCCACGCGGGGACTAGATTTCTATGAGCAGTTCTTC. Translating gives CSVPTRGLDFYEQFF.

This clonotype was counted only a few times. J is TRBJ1-1 and V is TRBV5-4; 11 bases line up with TRBD1. Germline values: CDR1 SGHNT, CDR2 YYREEE (reference sequence). With V trimmed by 0 bases and J by 4 bases, 5 bases remained unmatched. This CDR3 is built from 16 residues. The CDR3 nucleotides read TGTGCCAGCAGCTTGGGGCGGACAGGGGGCGGCACTGAAGCTTTCTTT. This encodes CASSLGRTGGGTEAFF.

The chain is built from TRBV7-8 and TRBJ1-2, with 8 bases matching TRBD1. After removal of 0 bases from V and 6 bases from J, the junction contained 6 bases not matched to a gene. Germline values: CDR1 SGHVS, CDR2 FQNEAQ. This CDR3 has 15 amino acids. The CDR3 DNA sequence: TGTGCCAGCAGCTTAGCTCCGACAGGGGCCAATGGCTACACCTTC. Translation gives CASSLAPTGANGYTF.

The CDR3 reads CASTSSAERPYEQYF. Written as DNA, the CDR3 is TGTGCCAGCACAAGTTCTGCGGAAAGACCCTACGAGCAGTACTTC. The V call is TRBV12-3 or TRBV12-4, the J call TRBJ2-7; unclear D gene. V lost 7 bases to trimming and J lost 2 bases, with 18 bases between them. The CDR3 sequence is 15 residues long.

The table lists this clonotype with a few counts. This chain joins TRBV27 and TRBJ2-2; D is possibly TRBD1 (6 bases). Trimming took 8 bases from V and 5 from J, leaving 21 bases between them. CDR1 and CDR2 from the germline V gene are MNHEY and SMNVEV (reference sequence). This CDR3 contains 16 residues. CDR3 in amino acids: CASLGADSLGTGELFF. The CDR3 DNA follows: TGTGCCAGCTTGGGGGCCGACAGTCTCGGTACCGGGGAGCTGTTTTTT.

This clonotype was detected only a few times. This chain connects TRBV20-1 to TRBJ2-2; the D is unclear. The V gene lost 6 bases and the J gene lost 0 bases, with 17 bases spanning the gap. Germline V gene data show CDR1 as DFQATT and CDR2 as SNEGSKA (reference sequence). CDR3 length: 16 amino acids. The CDR3 here is CSAPDIGRANTGELFF. As DNA, the CDR3 is TGCAGTGCCCCTGATATAGGCCGGGCGAACACCGGGGAGCTGTTTTTT.

The chain uses TRBV5-1 and TRBJ2-3; 10 bases fit TRBD1. Trimming at V came to 0 bases and at J to 4 bases, leaving 5 bases not matched to a gene. The CDR3 totals 16 residues. Germline V gives CDR1 SGHRS, CDR2 YFSETQ. The CDR3 DNA sequence: TGCGCCAGCAGCTTGGGACAGGGGGCGAGGTCAGATACGCAGTATTTT. Amino acids: CASSLGQGARSDTQYF.

J is TRBJ2-5 and V is TRBV7-9, with 9 bases identical to TRBD2. The germline V gene encodes CDR1 SEHNR and CDR2 FQNEAQ (reference sequence). The CDR3 runs 14 residues. Trimming at V came to 5 bases and at J to 4 bases, leaving 5 bases not matched to a gene. The DNA of the CDR3 is TGTGCCAGCAGCCAACCACTAGCGGGAGAGACCCAGTACTTC. It translates to CASSQPLAGETQYF.

The J gene is TRBJ1-1, the V gene TRBV20-1; tentatively, D is TRBD1 (6 bases). CDR1 and CDR2 (germline): DFQATT, SNEGSKA (reference sequence). This CDR3 is 15 amino acids long. V shed 5 bases and J shed 5 bases, with 21 bases lying between them. The CDR3 loop reads CSAGTPGAGRTEAFF. In nucleotides, the CDR3 is TGCAGTGCTGGGACTCCAGGGGCAGGGCGGACTGAAGCTTTCTTT.

The chain is built from TRBV29-1 and TRBJ2-3; 8 positions agree with TRBD2. Losses at the gene ends were 2 bases for V and 10 bases for J; bases not matched to a gene: 11. In germline, CDR1 is SQVTM, CDR2 ANQGSEA. The CDR3 totals 14 residues. CDR3 bases: TGCAGCGTTGAAAGCGCGGGAGGCCCCACATCGCAGTATTTT. It specifies CSVESAGGPTSQYF.

This rearrangement joins TRBV7-2 to TRBJ2-3; 10 bases are a match to TRBD2. Germline V gene data show CDR1 as SGHTA and CDR2 as FQGNSA. J lost 4 bases, V lost 1 base, and 5 bases had no gene match. There are 16 residues in the CDR3. CDR3: CASSLVSSGRPDTQYF. The CDR3 bases are TGTGCCAGCAGCTTAGTCAGTAGCGGGAGGCCAGATACGCAGTATTTT.

The V call is TRBV29-1, the J call TRBJ2-1, with D possibly TRBD2 on 5 matching bases. The V end was cut by 7 bases, the J end by 10 bases, with 5 bases between. CDR1 SQVTM and CDR2 ANQGSEA come from the germline V gene. The CDR3 length is 8 residues. CDR3 sequence: CSGGEQFF. The CDR3 DNA is TGCAGCGGCGGGGAGCAGTTCTTC.

This clonotype was detected ten times or more. This chain joins TRBV20-1 and TRBJ2-7, with a weak D call TRBD1 (6 bases). This CDR3 is built from 12 residues. Germline CDR1 and CDR2: DFQATT and SNEGSKA (reference sequence). The V and J ends lost 3 bases and 2 bases respectively, with 8 bases between them. Written as DNA, the CDR3 is TGCAGTGCTAGTACAGGGACCTACGAGCAGTACTTC. This gives the protein CSASTGTYEQYF.

CDR3 sequence: CASSVAAGDTGELFF. The CDR3 DNA sequence: TGCGCCAGCAGCGTGGCAGCGGGGGACACCGGGGAGCTGTTTTTT. The chain carries TRBV5-1 and TRBJ2-2, with 8 nucleotides matching TRBD2. CDR3 length: 15 amino acids. Trimming removed 4 bases from V and 3 bases from J; junction bases left unmatched: 5. Germline loops: CDR1 SGHRS, CDR2 YFSETQ.

The chain recombines TRBV4-2 with TRBJ2-3; TRBD2 matches 7 bases. The CDR3 loop spans 16 amino acids. Trimming removed 1 base from V and 5 bases from J; junction bases left unmatched: 9. Germline V gene lookup returns CDR1 LGHNA and CDR2 YNFKEQ. This CDR3 is CASSQASGFFVDTQYF. In nucleotides, the CDR3 is TGTGCCAGCAGCCAAGCTAGCGGCTTCTTTGTAGATACGCAGTATTTT.

The chain employs TRBV7-8 and TRBJ2-7, with D perhaps matching TRBD1 (6 bases). Germline V gene lookup returns CDR1 SGHVS and CDR2 FQNEAQ. There are 14 residues in the CDR3. Trimming shortened V by 5 bases and J by 2 bases, and 13 bases separated the two germline ends. CDR3 protein: CASSRQDPTYEQYF. Here the CDR3 DNA reads TGTGCCAGCAGCCGACAGGACCCTACCTACGAGCAGTACTTC. The variable domain in full, completed from reference TRBV7-8 and TRBJ2-7, reads GAGVSQSPRYKVAKRGQDVALRCDPISGHVSLFWYQQALGQGPEFLTYFQNEAQLDKSGLPSDRFFAERPEGSVSTLKIQRTQQEDSAVYLCASSRQDPTYEQYFGPGTRLTVT.

CDR3 amino acids: CASSLTSYSYNEQFF. The CDR3 DNA reads as TGTGCCAGCAGCCTAACTAGCTACTCCTACAATGAGCAGTTCTTC. The genes are TRBV12-3 or TRBV12-4 and TRBJ2-1; D may be TRBD2 (6 bases). With 6 bases removed from V and 0 bases from J, the gap between germline ends came to 12 bases. This CDR3 has 15 residues.

The chain joins TRBV19 to TRBJ2-2; no definite D call. CDR1 LNHDA and CDR2 SQIVND come from the germline V gene (reference sequence). The CDR3 has 14 amino acids. V lost 3 bases, J lost 5 bases, and 10 bases lay in between. This chain's CDR3 is CASSISLGTGELFF. In nucleotides, the CDR3 is TGTGCCAGTAGTATCAGCTTGGGGACCGGGGAGCTGTTTTTT.

The chain couples TRBV12-3 or TRBV12-4 to TRBJ1-4, with D possibly TRBD1 on 6 matching bases. This CDR3 region has 16 residues. Deletions cut 3 bases from V and 1 base from J, with 12 bases between. The CDR3 loop reads CASSFAGEVTNEKLFF. CDR3 sequence (DNA): TGTGCCAGCAGTTTCGCAGGGGAAGTAACTAATGAAAAACTGTTTTTT.

The chain has TRBV7-3 and TRBJ2-1, with 14 bases matching TRBD2. CDR1 and CDR2 (germline): SGHTA, FQGTGA. The CDR3 is 14 residues long. The V gene end was trimmed by 2 bases and the J gene end by 9 bases; junction bases not matched to a gene: 0. The CDR3, as DNA: TGTGCCAGCAGCTTAGGACTAGCGGGAGGTGAGCAGTTCTTC. It is translated as CASSLGLAGGEQFF.